The rows below give T cell receptor beta chains drawn from one sample of a study of T-cell reconstitution after alpha-beta-depleted transplantation in children. Using its own MiXCR run on the PCR reads, TCRdb lists one record per CDR3 protein. The sample has 300,000 to 400,000 distinct CDR3 sequences; 10% to 15% are singletons. The starting material was PBMCs, obtained from the stem cell graft. The receptors originated from a human donor who donated a stem cell graft to a child with Fanconi anemia. The CDR3 runs from the conserved cysteine through the conserved F or W. The D gene is left open where the match is weak. Size values are once, few and many counts, or a class for expanded clones, and some rows have none.

d_call,v_call,clone_size,j_call,cdr3_aa,cdr3_nt
-,TRBV20-1,many,TRBJ2-5,CSARGTGQETQYF,TGCAGTGCTAGAGGGACGGGGCAAGAGACCCAGTACTTC
-,TRBV6-1,few,TRBJ2-2,CASSPVGGVTGELFF,TGTGCCAGCAGCCCTGTTGGAGGGGTCACCGGGGAGCTGTTTTTT
-,TRBV30,few,TRBJ2-7,CAWSVHEDSYEQYF,TGTGCCTGGAGTGTACACGAGGACTCCTACGAGCAGTACTTC
TRBD1,TRBV27,-,TRBJ1-1,CASSFDRAWNTEAFF,TGTGCCAGCAGTTTCGACAGGGCTTGGAACACTGAAGCTTTCTTT
-,TRBV15,once,TRBJ2-7,CATSVSGYSYEQYF,TGTGCCACCAGCGTTTCTGGGTATTCCTACGAGCAGTACTTC
-,TRBV29-1,few,TRBJ1-5,CSPGTAPIYSNQPQHF,TGCAGCCCGGGCACGGCCCCCATCTATAGCAATCAGCCCCAGCATTTT
TRBD1,TRBV7-8,few,TRBJ2-7,CASSSPSGTGLYEQYF,TGTGCCAGCAGCAGCCCTTCCGGGACAGGACTCTACGAGCAGTACTTC
-,TRBV15,many,TRBJ2-2,CATSGTRTGELFF,TGTGCCACCAGCGGGACAAGAACCGGGGAGCTGTTTTTT
-,TRBV6-1,many,TRBJ2-1,CASSEVFSSYNEQFF,TGTGCCAGCAGTGAAGTCTTTAGTTCCTACAATGAGCAGTTCTTC
-,TRBV5-1,-,TRBJ1-1,CASTEGPGTEAFF,TGCGCCAGCACTGAAGGGCCCGGCACTGAAGCTTTCTTT
TRBD2,TRBV7-8,few,TRBJ2-3,CASSPVAGAFSTDTQYF,TGTGCCAGCAGTCCTGTAGCGGGGGCCTTTAGCACAGATACGCAGTATTTT